This T cell receptor beta chain was retrieved from a study of T cells expressing NK-cell markers. Turning to the study itself: Sorted T-cell subsets CD3+CD56+NKG2C+, CD3+CD56+NKG2C- and CD3+CD56-NKG2C+ were TCR beta-sequenced. Study-level findings and limits: Whether the expanded NKG2C+ T cell clones recognized HCMV remained unclear. Among four donors, these clonotypes also ranked first in the CD3+CD56-NKG2C+ fraction.

In regard to this clonotype: The antigen remains undetermined.

CDR3 length equals 16 residues. CDR1 is SGHRS, CDR2 YFSETQ, per germline. With UMIs, 5'RACE template switching was used to make TCR beta cDNA. TCRdb reprocessed the 5' RACE reads and stores each CDR3 protein as one record, lacking DNA. The sample's table shows 350,000 to 450,000 distinct CDR3 sequences. The sequence was collected from a man aged 18 to 69 in good health. V gene TRBV5-1 combines with J gene TRBJ2-5; there is no DNA to check the TCRdb D call of TRBD1. The sample taken for sequencing was blood T cells: a sorted CD56 or NKG2C T cell subset, CD4+ or CD8+ T cells, or bulk PBMC T cells (not recorded which). The CDR3 here is CASSFSPSRGQETQYF.